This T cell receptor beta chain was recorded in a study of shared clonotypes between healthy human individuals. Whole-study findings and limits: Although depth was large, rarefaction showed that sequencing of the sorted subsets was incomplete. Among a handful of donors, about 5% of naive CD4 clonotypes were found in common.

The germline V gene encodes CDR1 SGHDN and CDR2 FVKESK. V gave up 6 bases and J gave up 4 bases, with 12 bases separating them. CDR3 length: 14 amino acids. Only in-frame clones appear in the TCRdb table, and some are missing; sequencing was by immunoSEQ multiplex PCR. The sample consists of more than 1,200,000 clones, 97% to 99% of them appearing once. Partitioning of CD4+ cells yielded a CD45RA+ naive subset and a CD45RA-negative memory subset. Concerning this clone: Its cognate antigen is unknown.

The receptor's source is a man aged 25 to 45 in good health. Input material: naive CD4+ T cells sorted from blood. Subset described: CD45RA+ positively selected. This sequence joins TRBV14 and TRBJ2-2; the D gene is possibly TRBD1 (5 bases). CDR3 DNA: TGTGCCAGCAGACAGGCGCTTTCCACCGGGGAGCTGTTTTTT. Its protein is CASRQALSTGELFF. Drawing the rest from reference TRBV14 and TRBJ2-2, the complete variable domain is EAGVTQFPSHSVIEKGQTVTLRCDPISGHDNLYWYRRVMGKEIKFLLHFVKESKQDESGMPNNRFLAERTGGTYSTLKVQPAELEDSGVYFCASRQALSTGELFFGEGSRLTVL.